The clone carrying this T cell receptor beta chain was counted a few times. What it recognizes is unknown. PCR was performed using 60 Vbeta and 13 Jbeta primers. This table comes from immunoSEQ multiplex PCR, and its TCRdb copy is limited to in-frame clones, with some not included. Here the sample spans 150,000 to 200,000 clones, more than 75% being singletons. These data come from a study of cytomegalovirus exposure and HLA in healthy donors. About the study: The Caucasian-associated ancestry cluster held 80% to 90% of more than 350 genotyped donors. Study results and caveats: As a later analysis showed, several of the most significant clusters appeared to be linked to common viral pathogens.

The CDR3 is made up of 14 amino acids. Germline V gene sequence: CDR1 MNHNY, CDR2 SVGAGI (reference sequence). Losses at the gene ends were 2 bases for V and 11 bases for J; bases not matched to a gene: 8. What was sequenced was PBMCs. The TCR sequence derives from a man aged 40-49 years in good health and CMV-seronegative. The chain recombines TRBV6-6 with TRBJ1-5; 8 bases map to TRBD1. The CDR3 loop is CASSYGQGGGAQHF. The CDR3, as DNA: TGTGCCAGCAGTTACGGACAGGGAGGGGGAGCCCAGCATTTT.